The entry that follows covers one T cell receptor beta chain sequence. Its antigen is still unknown. Germline V gene sequence: CDR1 SGHRS, CDR2 YFSETQ. This CDR3 region has 17 residues. Trimming pared 7 bases from V and 0 bases from J, leaving 20 bases between. This sample was taken from a study of read filtering for tumor transcriptome and immune sequencing. Study summary: Transcriptome libraries were built from DNase-treated RNA. Whole-study results and caveats: In IR-seq, single-read clonotypes were 70% to 85% of clonotypes but around 3.4% of reads. IR-seq captured clonotypes deeper and more reliably than RNA-seq.

The library was built from about 400 ng RNA with molecular barcoded adaptors for alpha/delta and beta/gamma chains. TCRdb re-called the reads with MiXCR, one entry per CDR3 protein. The repertoire holds 90,000 or so distinct CDR3 sequences, about 22% seen once, with about 10% in the top ten. Bone marrow was sampled from every patient at the time of active disease. The sample was a population of CD138-negative cells sorted from bone marrow. The gene calls are TRBV5-1 and TRBJ1-5; D gene uncertain. This clonotype originated in a donor aged 40 or older with multiple myeloma. The CDR3 DNA reads TGCGCCAGCGTTACGGGCAAGGGCGTCGGTAGCAATCAGCCCCAGCATTTT. Protein sequence: CASVTGKGVGSNQPQHF.